What follows is one T cell receptor (beta chain) and its context. Per the authors' pipeline: Estimates of nucleated cell counts were drawn from the amplification of reference gene primers. Assay used: immunoSEQ multiplex PCR; TCRdb lists only in-frame clones, some missing. The V and J calls and clone size come from that table; D and trimming were worked out from the DNA. The profile shows 150,000 to 180,000 clones, more than 80% of them singletons. The germline V gene has CDR1 SGHTA and CDR2 FQGTGA. This CDR3 contains 15 residues. After removal of 1 base from V and 8 bases from J, the junction contained 6 bases not matched to a gene. The data belong to a study of blood T cell repertoires in COVID-19. Study context: The origin of the acute and convalescent COVID-19 samples was the United States, Italy and Spain. T cells, B-cell-depleted T cells, or PBMCs supplied cDNA or gDNA.

This chain uses TRBV7-3 with TRBJ2-1; TRBD2 matches 9 bases. Sequencing was carried out using peripheral blood. This receptor was obtained from a man aged 45 to 65 with acute or convalescent COVID-19. The CDR3 loop is CASSLNPSGMDEQFF. CDR3 sequence (DNA): TGTGCCAGCAGCTTAAATCCTAGCGGGATGGATGAGCAGTTCTTC.